The rows below give T cell receptor beta chains drawn from one sample of a study of CD8+ T cells in alopecia areata. Profiled with immunoSEQ multiplex PCR; TCRdb holds only in-frame clones, not every one. This sample has about 160,000 clones; roughly 65% occur once, and the top ten carry roughly 0.91%. The sequenced sample was CD4+ T cells sorted from blood, obtained at week 4, from a patient treated with tofacitinib. The receptor source for this set is a human donor with alopecia areata. CDR3s include the opening cysteine and the closing phenylalanine or tryptophan. The order of the fields is V gene, D gene, clone size, J gene, CDR3 protein, CDR3 DNA. A D gene is named only where the DNA matches it firmly. Clone size, where shown, is once, few, many, or a class for clones that have expanded.

V gene: TRBV4-1
D gene: TRBD1
clone size: few
J gene: TRBJ1-5
CDR3 protein: CASSQRTGNQPQHF
CDR3 DNA: TGCGCCAGCAGCCAAAGGACAGGTAATCAGCCCCAGCATTTT

V gene: TRBV4-2
D gene: NA
clone size: NA
J gene: TRBJ1-2
CDR3 protein: CASSPQGNYGYTF
CDR3 DNA: TGTGCCAGCAGCCCACAGGGCAACTATGGCTACACCTTC

V gene: TRBV30
D gene: NA
clone size: NA
J gene: TRBJ2-1
CDR3 protein: CAWSATSGSYNEQFF
CDR3 DNA: TGTGCCTGGAGTGCGACTAGTGGGTCCTACAATGAGCAGTTCTTC

V gene: TRBV13
D gene: NA
clone size: once
J gene: TRBJ1-2
CDR3 protein: CASSINRESGYTF
CDR3 DNA: TGTGCCAGCAGCATAAACAGGGAGAGTGGCTACACCTTC

V gene: TRBV5-6
D gene: NA
clone size: NA
J gene: TRBJ1-5
CDR3 protein: CASSSDSGRNQPQHF
CDR3 DNA: TGTGCCAGCAGCTCAGACTCGGGGAGAAATCAGCCCCAGCATTTT

V gene: TRBV7-8
D gene: NA
clone size: NA
J gene: TRBJ2-3
CDR3 protein: CASSLLDTQYF
CDR3 DNA: TGTGCCAGCAGCTTGCTAGATACGCAGTATTTT

V gene: TRBV9
D gene: NA
clone size: NA
J gene: TRBJ1-2
CDR3 protein: CASSPATNYGYTF
CDR3 DNA: TGTGCCAGCAGCCCCGCAACTAACTATGGCTACACCTTC

V gene: TRBV29-1
D gene: NA
clone size: NA
J gene: TRBJ1-5
CDR3 protein: CSAVQSGGNQPQHF
CDR3 DNA: TGCAGCGCCGTTCAATCGGGGGGCAATCAGCCCCAGCATTTT

V gene: TRBV7-9
D gene: NA
clone size: NA
J gene: TRBJ2-5
CDR3 protein: CASSLYLGETQYF
CDR3 DNA: TGTGCCAGCAGCTTATATCTGGGGGAGACCCAGTACTTC

V gene: TRBV4-1
D gene: NA
clone size: NA
J gene: TRBJ2-7
CDR3 protein: CASSRGNSYEQYF
CDR3 DNA: TGCGCCAGCAGCCGGGGAAACTCCTACGAGCAGTACTTC

V gene: TRBV4-1
D gene: NA
clone size: NA
J gene: TRBJ1-5
CDR3 protein: CASSQDLTGNQPQHF
CDR3 DNA: TGCGCCAGCAGCCAAGATTTGACGGGCAATCAGCCCCAGCATTTT

V gene: TRBV27
D gene: NA
clone size: NA
J gene: TRBJ1-5
CDR3 protein: CASSLFTGYQPQHF
CDR3 DNA: TGTGCCAGCAGTTTATTTACAGGGTATCAGCCCCAGCATTTT

V gene: TRBV4-2
D gene: NA
clone size: NA
J gene: TRBJ1-5
CDR3 protein: CASSPSSGAQPQHF
CDR3 DNA: TGTGCCAGCAGCCCGTCCTCGGGGGCTCAGCCCCAGCATTTT

V gene: TRBV7-2
D gene: TRBD2
clone size: NA
J gene: TRBJ2-1
CDR3 protein: CASSSGLAGGYEQFF
CDR3 DNA: TGTGCCAGCAGCTCAGGACTAGCGGGGGGGTATGAGCAGTTCTTC